This T cell receptor (beta chain) was retrieved from a study of metastatic and nonmetastatic thyroid tumors. This clone has at least ten counts. Thyroid surgery took place with no prior treatment in any patient. Via MiXCR, TCRdb re-called the PCR reads. Here the sample spans 70,000 or so clones, about 14% being singletons. With 5 bases removed from V and 5 bases from J, the gap between germline ends came to 7 bases. CDR3 length equals 12 residues. The TCR originated in a male donor with papillary thyroid cancer or a benign thyroid nodule (not recorded which). Some clones in this sample may be carry-over from other donors' samples. The chain carries TRBV12-3 or TRBV12-4 and TRBJ1-5; tentative D call: TRBD1 (5 bases). Sequenced material: blood. The CDR3 region has the DNA TGTGCCAGCAGTCGGGGGGATCAGCCCCAGCATTTT. The encoded protein is CASSRGDQPQHF.